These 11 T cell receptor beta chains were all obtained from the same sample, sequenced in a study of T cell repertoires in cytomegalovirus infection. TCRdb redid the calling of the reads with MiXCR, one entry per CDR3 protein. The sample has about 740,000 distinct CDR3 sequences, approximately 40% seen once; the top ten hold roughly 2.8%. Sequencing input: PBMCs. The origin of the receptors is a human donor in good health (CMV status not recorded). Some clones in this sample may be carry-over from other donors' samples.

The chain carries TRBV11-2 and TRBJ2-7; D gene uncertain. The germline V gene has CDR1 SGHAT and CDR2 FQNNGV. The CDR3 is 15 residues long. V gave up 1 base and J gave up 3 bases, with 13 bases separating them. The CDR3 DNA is TGTGCCAGCAGCTTAGTGGGGTCTTCTATCTACGAGCAGTACTTC. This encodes CASSLVGSSIYEQYF.

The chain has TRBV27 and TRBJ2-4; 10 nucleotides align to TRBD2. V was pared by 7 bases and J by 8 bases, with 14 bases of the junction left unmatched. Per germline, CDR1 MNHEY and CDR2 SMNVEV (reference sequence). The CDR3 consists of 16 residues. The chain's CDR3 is CASMPSGGEVMDIQYF. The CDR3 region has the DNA TGTGCCAGCATGCCGAGCGGGGGGGAGGTGATGGACATTCAGTACTTC.

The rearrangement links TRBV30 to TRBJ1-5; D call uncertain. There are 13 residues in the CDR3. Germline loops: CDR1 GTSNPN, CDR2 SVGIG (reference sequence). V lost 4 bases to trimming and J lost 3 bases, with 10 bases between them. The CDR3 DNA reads TGTGCCTGGAACAACCTTTTCAATCAGCCCCAGCATTTT. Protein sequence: CAWNNLFNQPQHF.

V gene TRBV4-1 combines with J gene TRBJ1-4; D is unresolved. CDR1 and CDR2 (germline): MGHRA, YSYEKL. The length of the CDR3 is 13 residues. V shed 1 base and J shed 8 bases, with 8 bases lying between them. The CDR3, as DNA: TGCGCCAGCAGCCAAGTTTTTCTCGAAAAACTGTTTTTT. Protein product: CASSQVFLEKLFF.

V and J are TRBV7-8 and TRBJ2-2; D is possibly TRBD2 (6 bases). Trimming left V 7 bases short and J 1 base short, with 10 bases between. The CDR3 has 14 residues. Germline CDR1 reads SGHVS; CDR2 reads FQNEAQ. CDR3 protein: CASTEGRNTGELFF. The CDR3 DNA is TGTGCCAGCACGGAGGGACGGAACACCGGGGAGCTGTTTTTT.

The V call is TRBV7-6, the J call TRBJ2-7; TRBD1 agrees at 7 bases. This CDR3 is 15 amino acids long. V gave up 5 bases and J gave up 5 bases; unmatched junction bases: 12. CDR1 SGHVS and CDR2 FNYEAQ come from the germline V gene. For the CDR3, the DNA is TGTGCCAGCAGCGAAGTCACAGGGGACGTGAACGAGCAGTACTTC. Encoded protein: CASSEVTGDVNEQYF. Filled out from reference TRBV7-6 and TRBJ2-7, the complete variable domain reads GAGVSQSPRYKVTKRGQDVALRCDPISGHVSLYWYRQALGQGPEFLTYFNYEAQQDKSGLPNDRFSAERPEGSISTLTIQRTEQRDSAMYRCASSEVTGDVNEQYFGPGTRLTVT.

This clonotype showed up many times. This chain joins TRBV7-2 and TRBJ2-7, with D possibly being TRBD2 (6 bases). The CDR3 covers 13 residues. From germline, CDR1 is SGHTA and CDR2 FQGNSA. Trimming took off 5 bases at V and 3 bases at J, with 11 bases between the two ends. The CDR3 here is CASSLGTLYEQYF. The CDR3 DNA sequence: TGTGCCAGCAGCCTCGGGACTCTCTACGAGCAGTACTTC.

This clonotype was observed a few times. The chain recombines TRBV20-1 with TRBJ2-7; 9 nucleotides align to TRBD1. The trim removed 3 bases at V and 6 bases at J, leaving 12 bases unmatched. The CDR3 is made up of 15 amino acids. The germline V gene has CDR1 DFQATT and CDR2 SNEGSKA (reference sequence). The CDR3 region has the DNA TGCAGTGCTAGCACTCCCGGACAGGGGTCGGGCGAGCAGTACTTC. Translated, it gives CSASTPGQGSGEQYF.

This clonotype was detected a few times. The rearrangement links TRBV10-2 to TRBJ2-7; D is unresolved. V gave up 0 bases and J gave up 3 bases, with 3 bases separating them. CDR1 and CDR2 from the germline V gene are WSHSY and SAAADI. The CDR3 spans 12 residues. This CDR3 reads CASSESIYEQYF. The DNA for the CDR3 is TGCGCCAGCAGTGAGTCGATCTACGAGCAGTACTTC.

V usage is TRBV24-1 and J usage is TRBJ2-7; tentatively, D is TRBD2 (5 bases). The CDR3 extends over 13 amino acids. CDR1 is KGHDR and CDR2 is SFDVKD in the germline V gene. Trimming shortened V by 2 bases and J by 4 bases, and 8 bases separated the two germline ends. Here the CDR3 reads CATSDSGIYEQYF. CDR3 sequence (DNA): TGTGCCACCAGTGATTCCGGGATTTACGAGCAGTACTTC.

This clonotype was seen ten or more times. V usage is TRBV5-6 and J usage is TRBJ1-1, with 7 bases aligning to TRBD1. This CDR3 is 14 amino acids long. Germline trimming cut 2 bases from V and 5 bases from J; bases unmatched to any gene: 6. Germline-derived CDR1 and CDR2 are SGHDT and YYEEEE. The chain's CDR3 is CASSFQGVETEAFF. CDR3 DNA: TGTGCCAGCAGCTTCCAGGGGGTAGAAACTGAAGCTTTCTTT.